Below, 32 T cell receptor beta chains from the same sample are listed, as sequenced in a study of regulatory T cells in long-lasting Graves disease. Time point here: persistent/refractory GD, antithyroid drugs over 5 years with positive TRAb. Generation of the TCR library employed RNA extracted from PBMCs. Relying on iRepertoire HTBI primers and Arm-PCR of CDR3 regions, the team built TCR beta libraries. Via MiXCR, TCRdb re-called the multiplex PCR reads, giving one row per CDR3 protein. The sample yields about 660,000 distinct CDR3 sequences, 25% to 35% seen once. Sequencing was performed on peripheral blood mononuclear cells (PBMCs), taken when the disease was refractory, from a patient treated with antithyroid drugs. All receptors derive from a female donor with Graves disease.

The V and J genes are TRBV27 and TRBJ1-1; D call uncertain. The CDR3 covers 15 residues. The germline gives CDR1 MNHEY, CDR2 SMNVEV (reference sequence). Trimming pared 4 bases from V and 0 bases from J, leaving 12 bases between. Here the CDR3 reads CASSSASPMNTEAFF. The CDR3 region has the DNA TGTGCCAGCAGTTCCGCGTCTCCTATGAACACTGAAGCTTTCTTT.

The chain links TRBV6-5 to TRBJ1-2; TRBD1 is a possible D gene (5 bases). CDR3 length: 12 residues. Per germline, CDR1 MNHEY and CDR2 SVGAGI. Trimming pared 4 bases from V and 12 bases from J, leaving 15 bases between. CDR3 sequence (DNA): TGTGCCAGCAGTTCTATCCCCGGGACTAACACCTTC. It is translated as CASSSIPGTNTF.

Notes on this clonotype: This may be a read error, as it is one base from a much larger clone. This chain connects TRBV12-3 or TRBV12-4 to TRBJ1-1, with D tentatively TRBD1 (5 bases). Trimming took off 6 bases at V and 4 bases at J, with 12 bases between the two ends. This CDR3 region has 13 residues. In nucleotides, the CDR3 is TGTGCCAGCAGAGACGGGGGATCCACTGAAGCTTTCTTT. Encoded protein: CASRDGGSTEAFF.

The chain's CDR3 is CASSQGRGYQETQYF. The CDR3 DNA follows: TGTGCCAGTAGCCAGGGCCGGGGGTACCAAGAGACCCAGTACTTC. The rearrangement uses TRBV19 and TRBJ2-5; possibly TRBD2 for D (6 bases). This CDR3 has 15 residues. Germline CDR1 reads LNHDA; CDR2 reads SQIVND (reference sequence). Deletions cut 6 bases from V and 0 bases from J, with 14 bases between.

The table lists this clonotype with a few counts. The V and J genes are TRBV12-3 or TRBV12-4 and TRBJ1-2; D is ambiguous. This CDR3 contains 13 residues. V gave up 8 bases and J gave up 4 bases, with 14 bases separating them. DNA of the CDR3: TGTGCCAGCGGAACAGAGATTCTCTATGGCTACACCTTC. Its translation: CASGTEILYGYTF.

This clonotype was detected ten times or more. This chain joins TRBV2 and TRBJ2-7, with D possibly called TRBD1 or TRBD2 (5 bases each). Germline CDR1 reads SNHLY; CDR2 reads FYNNEI. The CDR3 loop spans 14 amino acids. V lost 7 bases, J lost 1 base, and 14 bases lay in between. CDR3 sequence reads: CASTRGPRSYEQYF. The CDR3 nucleotides read TGTGCCAGCACCCGGGGCCCGAGATCCTACGAGCAGTACTTC.

This clonotype was detected only once. The J gene is TRBJ2-4, the V gene TRBV2, with TRBD1 matching 7 bases. Trimming at V came to 2 bases and at J to 8 bases, leaving 0 bases not matched to a gene. Per germline, CDR1 SNHLY and CDR2 FYNNEI. The CDR3 totals 12 residues. CDR3 protein: CASSETGDIQYF. DNA for the CDR3: TGTGCCAGCAGTGAAACAGGGGACATTCAGTACTTC.

The chain couples TRBV7-9 to TRBJ1-2, with 7 bases identical to TRBD1. Germline V CDR1 and CDR2: SEHNR, FQNEAQ (reference sequence). The V and J ends lost 2 bases and 4 bases, in that order; junction bases with no gene match: 4. The length of the CDR3 is 14 residues. The CDR3 bases are TGTGCCAGCAGCTTACCGACAGGGTCCTATGGCTACACCTTC. Translation gives CASSLPTGSYGYTF.

This chain uses TRBV2 with TRBJ2-7, with TRBD1 as a possible D gene (5 bases). This CDR3 has 16 amino acids. Germline V lookup: CDR1 SNHLY, CDR2 FYNNEI. The V end lost 3 bases, the J end lost 0 bases, and 15 bases lay between the germline ends. CDR3 nucleotides: TGTGCCAGCAGTGAGGGTGGGGCAGGGTCCTCCTACGAGCAGTACTTC. Its protein is CASSEGGAGSSYEQYF.

A few counts support this clonotype. The chain joins TRBV18 to TRBJ1-6; possible D gene TRBD1, 6 bases. Germline-derived CDR1 and CDR2 are KGHSH and LQKENI. This CDR3 is built from 15 residues. V lost 0 bases and J 9 bases, leaving 12 bases between the germline ends. The CDR3 reads CASSPPAGGSSPLHF. CDR3 DNA sequence: TGTGCCAGCTCACCACCGGCCGGGGGCTCTTCACCCCTCCACTTT.

The chain joins TRBV29-1 to TRBJ1-2; 10 nucleotides match TRBD1. This CDR3 region has 13 residues. The germline gives CDR1 SQVTM, CDR2 ANQGSEA. Germline trimming cut 3 bases from V and 6 bases from J; bases unmatched to any gene: 4. CDR3 protein: CSVDGTGVDGYTF. The CDR3 DNA is TGCAGCGTTGACGGGACAGGGGTCGATGGCTACACCTTC.

This clonotype was picked up a small number of times. This CDR3 reads CASSSTGLRYEQYF. DNA of the CDR3: TGTGCCAGCAGTTCTACGGGACTCCGCTACGAGCAGTACTTC. The chain joins TRBV6-5 to TRBJ2-7; possible D gene TRBD2, 6 bases. V lost 4 bases and J 3 bases, leaving 13 bases between the germline ends. CDR3 length equals 14 residues. Germline V gene sequence: CDR1 MNHEY, CDR2 SVGAGI.

The V gene is TRBV5-1, the J gene TRBJ1-1, with a weak D call TRBD1 (6 bases). In germline, CDR1 is SGHRS, CDR2 YFSETQ. Trimming left V 9 bases short and J 2 bases short, with 14 bases between. The CDR3 covers 13 residues. CDR3 sequence reads: CATKQGYNTEAFF. The CDR3 DNA reads TGCGCCACCAAACAGGGTTATAACACTGAAGCTTTCTTT.

This clonotype has just a few counts. The chain is built from TRBV6-5 and TRBJ1-4; maybe TRBD1 (5 bases). V lost 2 bases to trimming and J lost 8 bases, with 12 bases between them. Germline CDR1 is MNHEY and CDR2 is SVGAGI. This CDR3 region has 14 residues. This CDR3 is CASSYTPEGEKLFF. The CDR3 DNA reads TGTGCCAGCAGTTACACCCCAGAGGGGGAAAAACTGTTTTTT.

In its sample, this clonotype was seen a few times. The CDR3 coding sequence is TGTGCCAGCAGTCAACGGGACAGGGGGGATCAGCCCCAGCATTTT. Protein product: CASSQRDRGDQPQHF. This chain links TRBV12-3 or TRBV12-4 with TRBJ1-5, with 11 bases that match TRBD1. V shed 5 bases, J shed 5 bases, and the junction held 5 bases outside the gene matches. The CDR3 is made up of 15 amino acids.

The chain joins TRBV20-1 to TRBJ2-5; D is uncertain. Near its end, the DNA agrees better with TRBJ2-1, so the J call may be wrong. The CDR3 is 12 amino acids. Germline lookup yields CDR1 DFQATT and CDR2 SNEGSKA (reference sequence). The CDR3 nucleotides are TGCAGTGTTAGCCTAGGTTACAATGAGCAGTTCTTC. Protein product: CSVSLGYNEQFF.

In the case of this clonotype: Since a much larger clone is just one base distant, this may be a read error. The chain employs TRBV12-5 and TRBJ1-1; D possibly corresponds to TRBD1 (5 bases). CDR3 size: 15 residues. Germline assignment: CDR1 LGHNT and CDR2 FRNRAP. V was trimmed by 5 bases and J by 2 bases, leaving 15 bases between them. The CDR3 DNA reads TGTGCTAGTGGTCCTAGGGCAGGGACTAACACTGAAGCTTTCTTT. As protein: CASGPRAGTNTEAFF.

The chain carries TRBV10-3 and TRBJ2-7; no clear D gene. The CDR3 contains 14 residues. From germline, CDR1 is ENHRY and CDR2 SYGVKD. Trimming took off 0 bases at V and 6 bases at J, with 12 bases between the two ends. This CDR3 reads CAISESVGFSEQYF. CDR3 sequence (DNA): TGTGCCATCAGTGAGTCGGTAGGGTTCTCCGAGCAGTACTTC.

The chain recombines TRBV15 with TRBJ1-1; 8 bases agree with TRBD1. Germline V gene data show CDR1 as LNHNV and CDR2 as YYDKDF (reference sequence). This CDR3 has 15 residues. V dropped 3 bases and J dropped 1; count of bases not matched to a gene: 4. CDR3 amino acids: CATSSAGGANTEAFF. The CDR3 DNA is TGTGCCACCAGCAGTGCAGGGGGCGCGAACACTGAAGCTTTCTTT.

This clonotype has only a few counts. This CDR3 reads CAWSIGENTEAFF. The CDR3 DNA reads as TGTGCCTGGAGTATCGGGGAAAACACTGAAGCTTTCTTT. V is TRBV30 and J is TRBJ1-1; D uncertain. The CDR3 is 13 amino acids. V gave up 2 bases and J gave up 2 bases, with 9 bases separating them. The germline V gene has CDR1 GTSNPN and CDR2 SVGIG (reference sequence).

V gene TRBV30 combines with J gene TRBJ2-2, with unresolved D. The germline V gene encodes CDR1 GTSNPN and CDR2 SVGIG (reference sequence). The CDR3 covers 13 residues. V was cut by 2 bases and J by 5 bases, with 9 bases left in between. The CDR3 loop is CAWSKGYTGELFF. CDR3 sequence (DNA): TGTGCCTGGAGTAAGGGTTATACCGGGGAGCTGTTTTTT.

This clonotype was counted a few times. The rearrangement links TRBV6-2 or TRBV6-3 to TRBJ2-7; 11 bases fit TRBD2. After removal of 2 bases from V and 2 bases from J, the junction contained 5 bases not matched to a gene. Germline lookup yields CDR1 MNHEY and CDR2 SVGEGT. The CDR3 is made up of 16 amino acids. The DNA of the CDR3 is TGTGCCAGCAGTTACCCAGGGACTAGCGGAGCCTACGAGCAGTACTTC. It codes for CASSYPGTSGAYEQYF.

This clonotype was counted only a few times. The chain joins TRBV28 to TRBJ1-1; 9 nucleotides agree with TRBD1. J lost 6 bases, V lost 5 bases, and 4 bases had no gene match. Germline CDR1 and CDR2: MDHEN and SYDVKM. The CDR3 is made up of 13 amino acids. The CDR3 DNA sequence: TGTGCCAGCAGTCCACAGGGGGCTTCTGAAGCTTTCTTT. This encodes CASSPQGASEAFF.

The chain uses TRBV27 and TRBJ1-1; weak D call: TRBD1 (5 bases). This CDR3 spans 14 amino acids. Germline V gene lookup returns CDR1 MNHEY and CDR2 SMNVEV (reference sequence). Trimming removed 6 bases at V and 5 bases at J, with 16 bases between. The CDR3 bases are TGTGCCAGCAGGCGCCTCAGGGTCAAGACTGAAGCTTTCTTT. Amino acids: CASRRLRVKTEAFF.

The chain carries TRBV5-1 and TRBJ1-1; no firm D call. V was pared by 0 bases and J by 0 bases, with 12 bases between. Per the germline V gene, CDR1 is SGHRS and CDR2 is YFSETQ. The CDR3 has 16 residues. The CDR3 DNA follows: TGCGCCAGCAGCTTGGAGCAGGCTTCTATGAACACTGAAGCTTTCTTT. As protein: CASSLEQASMNTEAFF. Full variable domain (outside the CDR3, taken from reference TRBV5-1 and TRBJ1-1): KAGVTQTPRYLIKTRGQQVTLSCSPISGHRSVSWYQQTPGQGLQFLFEYFSETQRNKGNFPGRFSGRQFSNSRSEMNVSTLELGDSALYLCASSLEQASMNTEAFFGQGTRLTVV.

This clonotype showed up many times. An end of the junction differs from the germline gene, which may be a read error. The V and J genes are TRBV6-2 or TRBV6-3 and TRBJ1-1; D is ambiguous. CDR1 and CDR2 from the germline V gene are MNHEY and SVGEGT. There are 11 residues in the CDR3. The CDR3 reads CASSYNSEAFF. The CDR3 DNA is TGTGCCAGCAGTTACAACAGTGAAGCTTTCTTT.

The chain joins TRBV7-9 to TRBJ1-2; TRBD1 agrees at 7 bases. Trimming at V came to 5 bases and at J to 4 bases, leaving 10 bases not matched to a gene. The CDR3 length is 15 residues. Germline CDR1 is SEHNR and CDR2 is FQNEAQ (reference sequence). The CDR3 bases are TGTGCCAGCAGCCCCCCAGGGGGGACACTCTATGGCTACACCTTC. Amino acids: CASSPPGGTLYGYTF.

This rearrangement joins TRBV7-2 to TRBJ1-2; a weak D match, TRBD1 (5 bases). V lost 3 bases, J lost 8 bases, and 19 bases lay in between. This CDR3 region has 15 residues. CDR1 is SGHTA, CDR2 FQGNSA, per germline. In DNA, the CDR3 is TGTGCCAGCAGCTTTACCGGGACGATGGCTGAAGGCTACACCTTC. Translating it yields CASSFTGTMAEGYTF.

This chain connects TRBV28 to TRBJ2-3; D is possibly TRBD1 (6 bases). Germline V lookup: CDR1 MDHEN, CDR2 SYDVKM. This CDR3 is built from 16 residues. The V and J ends lost 3 bases and 4 bases respectively, with 17 bases between them. CDR3 DNA sequence: TGTGCCAGCAGTTTCTCGGCAGGGGATAGTGCAGATACGCAGTATTTT. Its translation is CASSFSAGDSADTQYF.

The chain recombines TRBV7-9 with TRBJ1-5, with D hard to call. The CDR3 spans 13 residues. The V and J ends lost 5 bases and 7 bases respectively, with 12 bases between them. Germline V gives CDR1 SEHNR, CDR2 FQNEAQ (reference sequence). The CDR3 DNA follows: TGTGCCAGCAGCCGATCCGGGGAGCAGCCCCAGCATTTT. It translates to CASSRSGEQPQHF.

V gene TRBV20-1 combines with J gene TRBJ1-1, with TRBD1 as a possible D gene (6 bases). Germline CDR1 and CDR2: DFQATT and SNEGSKA (reference sequence). This CDR3 region has 11 residues. Trimming pared 0 bases from V and 11 bases from J, leaving 10 bases between. The CDR3 sequence: CSARDTGRAFF. For the CDR3, the DNA is TGCAGTGCTAGAGATACAGGGCGGGCTTTCTTT.

In its sample, this clonotype was seen many times. The J gene is TRBJ1-2, the V gene TRBV28; D unresolved. The V gene lost 7 bases and the J gene lost 8 bases, with 17 bases spanning the gap. Germline-derived CDR1 and CDR2 are MDHEN and SYDVKM. CDR3 length equals 13 residues. In DNA, the CDR3 is TGTGCCAGCACGCCAGGAGGAGGGAACGGCTACACCTTC. This encodes CASTPGGGNGYTF.